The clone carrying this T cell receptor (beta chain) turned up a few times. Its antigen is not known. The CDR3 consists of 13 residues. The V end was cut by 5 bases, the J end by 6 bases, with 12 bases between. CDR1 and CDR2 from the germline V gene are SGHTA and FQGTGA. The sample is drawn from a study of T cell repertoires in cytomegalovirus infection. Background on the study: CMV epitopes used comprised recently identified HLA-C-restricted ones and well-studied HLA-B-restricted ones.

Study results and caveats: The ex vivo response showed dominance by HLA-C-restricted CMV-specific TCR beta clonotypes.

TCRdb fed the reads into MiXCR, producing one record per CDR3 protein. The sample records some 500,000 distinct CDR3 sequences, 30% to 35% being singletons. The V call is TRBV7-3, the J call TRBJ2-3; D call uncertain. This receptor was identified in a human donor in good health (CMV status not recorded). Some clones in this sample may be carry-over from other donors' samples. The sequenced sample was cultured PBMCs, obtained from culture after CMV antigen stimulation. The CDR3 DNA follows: TGTGCCAGCAGCGCGCACTCGACCGATACGCAGTATTTT. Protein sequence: CASSAHSTDTQYF.